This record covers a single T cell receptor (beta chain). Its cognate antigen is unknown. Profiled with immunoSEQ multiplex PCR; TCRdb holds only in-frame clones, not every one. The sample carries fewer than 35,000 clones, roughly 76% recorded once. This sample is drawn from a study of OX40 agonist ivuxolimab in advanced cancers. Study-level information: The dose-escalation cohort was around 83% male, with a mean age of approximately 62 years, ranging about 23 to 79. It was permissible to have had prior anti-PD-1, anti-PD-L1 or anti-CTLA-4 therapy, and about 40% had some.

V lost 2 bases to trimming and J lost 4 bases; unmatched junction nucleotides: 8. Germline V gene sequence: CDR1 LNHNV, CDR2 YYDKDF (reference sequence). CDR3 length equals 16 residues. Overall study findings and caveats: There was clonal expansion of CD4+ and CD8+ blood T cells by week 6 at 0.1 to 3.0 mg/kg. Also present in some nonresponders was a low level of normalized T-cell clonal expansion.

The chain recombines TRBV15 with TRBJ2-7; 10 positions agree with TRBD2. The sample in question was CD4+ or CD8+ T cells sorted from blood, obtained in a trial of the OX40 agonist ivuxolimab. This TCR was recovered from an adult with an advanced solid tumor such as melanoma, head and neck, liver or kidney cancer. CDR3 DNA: TGTGCCACCAGCAGATATTATAGCGGGAGGCAGTACGAGCAGTACTTC. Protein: CATSRYYSGRQYEQYF.